The present entry profiles one T cell receptor (beta chain) with its context. This sample was taken from a study of T-cell reconstitution after alpha-beta-depleted transplantation in children. Unique molecular identifiers tagged the TCRbeta library. TCRdb re-called the PCR reads through MiXCR, storing one row per CDR3 protein. The sample yields roughly 500,000 distinct CDR3 sequences, approximately 12% seen once. The V gene's germline CDR1 is SGHRS and CDR2 YFSETQ. V was cut by 6 bases and J by 5 bases, with 11 bases left in between. The CDR3 is 13 amino acids. Material: PBMCs from the stem cell graft donor, obtained from the stem cell graft. The receptor comes from a human donor who donated a stem cell graft to a child with combined immunodeficiency. The V and J genes are TRBV5-1 and TRBJ2-2, with D unclear. CDR3 protein: CASTLRRTGELFF. CDR3 in DNA: TGCGCCAGCACACTTCGACGGACCGGGGAGCTGTTTTTT.